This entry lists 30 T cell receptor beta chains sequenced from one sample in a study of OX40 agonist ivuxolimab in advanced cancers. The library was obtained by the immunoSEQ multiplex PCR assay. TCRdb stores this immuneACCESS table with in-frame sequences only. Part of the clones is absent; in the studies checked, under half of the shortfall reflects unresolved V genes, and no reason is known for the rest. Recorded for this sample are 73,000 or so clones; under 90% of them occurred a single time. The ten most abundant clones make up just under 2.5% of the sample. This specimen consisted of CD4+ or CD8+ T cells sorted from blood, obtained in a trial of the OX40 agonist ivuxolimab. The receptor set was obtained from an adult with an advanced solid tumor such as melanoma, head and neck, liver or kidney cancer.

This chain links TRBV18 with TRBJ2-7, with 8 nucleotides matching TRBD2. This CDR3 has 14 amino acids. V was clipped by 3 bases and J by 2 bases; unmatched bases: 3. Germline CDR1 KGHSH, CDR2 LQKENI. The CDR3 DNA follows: TGTGCCAGCTCACCGGCGGGACTAGCCTACGAGCAGTACTTC. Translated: CASSPAGLAYEQYF.

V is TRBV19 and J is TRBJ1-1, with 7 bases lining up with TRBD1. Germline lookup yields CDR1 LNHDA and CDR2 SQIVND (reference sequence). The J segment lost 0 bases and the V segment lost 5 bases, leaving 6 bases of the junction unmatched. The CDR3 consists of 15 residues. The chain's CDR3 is CASSVGQKMNTEAFF. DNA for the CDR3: TGTGCCAGTAGTGTGGGACAGAAGATGAACACTGAAGCTTTCTTT. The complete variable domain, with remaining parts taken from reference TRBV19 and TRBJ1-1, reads DGGITQSPKYLFRKEGQNVTLSCEQNLNHDAMYWYRQDPGQGLRLIYYSQIVNDFQKGDIAEGYSVSREKKESFPLTVTSAQKNPTAFYLCASSVGQKMNTEAFFGQGTRLTVV.

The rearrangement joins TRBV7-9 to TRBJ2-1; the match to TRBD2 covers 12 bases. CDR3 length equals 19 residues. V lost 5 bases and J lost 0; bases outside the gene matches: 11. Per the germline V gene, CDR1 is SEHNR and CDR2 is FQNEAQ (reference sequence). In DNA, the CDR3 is TGTGCCAGCAGCCTAAGATGGACTAGCGGGGCTACCTCCTACAATGAGCAGTTCTTC. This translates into CASSLRWTSGATSYNEQFF.

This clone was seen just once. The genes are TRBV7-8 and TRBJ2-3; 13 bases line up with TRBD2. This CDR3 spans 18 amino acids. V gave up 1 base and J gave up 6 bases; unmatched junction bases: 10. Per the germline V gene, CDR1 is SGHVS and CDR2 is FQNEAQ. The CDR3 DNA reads TGTGCCAGCAGCTTAGTTGTTCGGACTAGCGGGAGAATGGATACGCAGTATTTT. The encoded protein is CASSLVVRTSGRMDTQYF.

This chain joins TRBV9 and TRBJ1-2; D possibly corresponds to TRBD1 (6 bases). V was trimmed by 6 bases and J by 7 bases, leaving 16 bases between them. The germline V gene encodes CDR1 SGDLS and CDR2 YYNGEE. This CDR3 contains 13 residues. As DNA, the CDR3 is TGTGCCAGCAACTACCGGGACATCCTTGGCTACACCTTC. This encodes CASNYRDILGYTF.

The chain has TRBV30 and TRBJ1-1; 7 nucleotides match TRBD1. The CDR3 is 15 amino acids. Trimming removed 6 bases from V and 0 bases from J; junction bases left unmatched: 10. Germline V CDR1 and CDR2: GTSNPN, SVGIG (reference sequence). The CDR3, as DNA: TGTGCCTGCCCCTCAGGGGGGCCAATGAACACTGAAGCTTTCTTT. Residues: CACPSGGPMNTEAFF.

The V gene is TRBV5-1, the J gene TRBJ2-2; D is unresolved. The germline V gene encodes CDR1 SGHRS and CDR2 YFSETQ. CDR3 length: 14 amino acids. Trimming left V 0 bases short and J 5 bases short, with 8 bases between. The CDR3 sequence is CASSLEFGTGELFF. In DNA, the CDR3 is TGCGCCAGCAGCTTGGAATTCGGAACCGGGGAGCTGTTTTTT.

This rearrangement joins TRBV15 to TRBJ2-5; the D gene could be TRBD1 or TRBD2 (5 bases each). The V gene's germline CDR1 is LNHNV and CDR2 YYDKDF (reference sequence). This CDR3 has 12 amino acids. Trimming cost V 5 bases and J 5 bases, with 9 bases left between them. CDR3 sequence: CATSRGVETQYF. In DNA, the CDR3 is TGTGCCACCAGCCGAGGGGTGGAGACCCAGTACTTC.

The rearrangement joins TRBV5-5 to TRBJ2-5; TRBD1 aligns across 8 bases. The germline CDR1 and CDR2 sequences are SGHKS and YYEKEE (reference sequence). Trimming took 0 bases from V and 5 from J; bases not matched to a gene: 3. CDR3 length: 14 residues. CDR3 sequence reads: CASSLGQGAETQYF. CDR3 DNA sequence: TGTGCCAGCAGCTTGGGGCAGGGGGCCGAGACCCAGTACTTC.

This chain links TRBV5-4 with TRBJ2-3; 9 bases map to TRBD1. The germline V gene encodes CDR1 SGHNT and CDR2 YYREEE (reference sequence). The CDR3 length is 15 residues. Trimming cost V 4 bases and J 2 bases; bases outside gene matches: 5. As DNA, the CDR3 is TGTGCCAGCAGCGACCGGACAGGGGCCACAGATACGCAGTATTTT. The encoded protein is CASSDRTGATDTQYF.

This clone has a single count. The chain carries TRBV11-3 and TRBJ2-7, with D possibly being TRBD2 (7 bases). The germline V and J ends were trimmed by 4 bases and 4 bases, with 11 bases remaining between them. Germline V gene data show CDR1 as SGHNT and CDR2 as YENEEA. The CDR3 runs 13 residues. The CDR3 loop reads CASSSGGPYEQYF. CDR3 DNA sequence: TGTGCCAGCAGCTCGGGGGGCCCGTACGAGCAGTACTTC.

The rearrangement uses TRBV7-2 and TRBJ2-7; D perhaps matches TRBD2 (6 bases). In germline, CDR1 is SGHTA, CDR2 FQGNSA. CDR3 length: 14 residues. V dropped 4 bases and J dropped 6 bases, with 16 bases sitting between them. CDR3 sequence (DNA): TGTGCCAGCAGCTCAAGATATCTGGGGGGCGAGCAGTACTTC. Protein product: CASSSRYLGGEQYF.

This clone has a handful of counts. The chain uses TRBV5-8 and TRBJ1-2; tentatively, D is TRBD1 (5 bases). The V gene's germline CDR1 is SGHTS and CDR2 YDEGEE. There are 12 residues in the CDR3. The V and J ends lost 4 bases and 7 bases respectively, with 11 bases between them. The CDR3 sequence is CASSHPGFGYTF. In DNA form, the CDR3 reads TGTGCCAGCAGCCATCCAGGGTTTGGCTACACCTTC.

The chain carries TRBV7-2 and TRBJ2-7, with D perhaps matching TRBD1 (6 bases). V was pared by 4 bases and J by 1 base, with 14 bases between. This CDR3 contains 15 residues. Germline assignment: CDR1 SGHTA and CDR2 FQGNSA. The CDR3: CASSSPGRGSYEQYF. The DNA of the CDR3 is TGTGCCAGCAGCTCCCCCGGCAGGGGATCCTACGAGCAGTACTTC.

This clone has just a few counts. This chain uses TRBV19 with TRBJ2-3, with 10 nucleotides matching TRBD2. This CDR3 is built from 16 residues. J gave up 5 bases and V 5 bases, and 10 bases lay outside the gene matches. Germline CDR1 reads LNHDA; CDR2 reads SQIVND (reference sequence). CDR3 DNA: TGTGCCAGTAGTTCCCGGACTAGCGGAGAAAGAGATACGCAGTATTTT. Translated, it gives CASSSRTSGERDTQYF.

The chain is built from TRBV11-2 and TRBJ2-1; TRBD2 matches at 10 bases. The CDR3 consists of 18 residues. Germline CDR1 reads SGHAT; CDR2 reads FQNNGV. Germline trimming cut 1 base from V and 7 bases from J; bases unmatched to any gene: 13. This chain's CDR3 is CASSLVVSSGGAGNEQFF. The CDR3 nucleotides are TGTGCCAGCAGCTTAGTCGTTTCGAGCGGGGGGGCCGGGAATGAGCAGTTCTTC.

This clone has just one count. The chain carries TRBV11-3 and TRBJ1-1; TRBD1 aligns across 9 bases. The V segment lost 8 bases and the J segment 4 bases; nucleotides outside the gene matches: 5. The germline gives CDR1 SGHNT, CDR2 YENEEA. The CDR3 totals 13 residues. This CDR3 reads CASRGTGSTEAFF. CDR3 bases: TGTGCCAGCCGCGGGACAGGGAGCACTGAAGCTTTCTTT. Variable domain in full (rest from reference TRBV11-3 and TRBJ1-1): EAGVVQSPRYKIIEKKQPVAFWCNPISGHNTLYWYLQNLGQGPELLIRYENEEAVDDSQLPKDRFSAERLKGVDSTLKIQPAELGDSAVYLCASRGTGSTEAFFGQGTRLTVV.

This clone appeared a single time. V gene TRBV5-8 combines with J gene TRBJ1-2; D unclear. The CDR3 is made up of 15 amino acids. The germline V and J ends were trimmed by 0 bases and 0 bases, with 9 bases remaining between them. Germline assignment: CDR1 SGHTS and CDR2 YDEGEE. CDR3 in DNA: TGTGCCAGCAGCTTGGAAGGAGTAGCTAACTATGGCTACACCTTC. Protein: CASSLEGVANYGYTF.

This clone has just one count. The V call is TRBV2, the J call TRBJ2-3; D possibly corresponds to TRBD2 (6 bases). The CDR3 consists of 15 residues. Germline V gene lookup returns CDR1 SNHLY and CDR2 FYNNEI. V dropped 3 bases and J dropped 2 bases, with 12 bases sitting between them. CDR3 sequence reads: CASSDERGYTDTQYF. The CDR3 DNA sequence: TGTGCCAGCAGTGACGAACGGGGGTACACAGATACGCAGTATTTT.

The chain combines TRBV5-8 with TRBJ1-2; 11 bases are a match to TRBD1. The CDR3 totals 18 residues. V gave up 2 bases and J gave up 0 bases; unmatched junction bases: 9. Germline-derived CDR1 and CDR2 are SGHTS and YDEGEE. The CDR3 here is CASSFGTGGGRSNYGYTF. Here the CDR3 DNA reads TGTGCCAGCAGCTTCGGGACAGGGGGAGGAAGATCTAACTATGGCTACACCTTC. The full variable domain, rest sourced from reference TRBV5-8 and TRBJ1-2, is EAGVTQSPTHLIKTRGQQATLRCSPISGHTSVYWYQQALGLGLQFLLWYDEGEERNRGNFPPRFSGRQFPNYSSELNVNALELEDSALYLCASSFGTGGGRSNYGYTFGSGTRLTVV.

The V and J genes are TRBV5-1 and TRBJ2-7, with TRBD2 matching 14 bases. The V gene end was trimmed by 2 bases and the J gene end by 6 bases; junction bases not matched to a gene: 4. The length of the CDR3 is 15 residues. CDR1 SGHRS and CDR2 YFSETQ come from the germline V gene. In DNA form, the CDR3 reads TGCGCCAGCAGCTTCGGACTAGCGGGAGGTGGCGAGCAGTACTTC. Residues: CASSFGLAGGGEQYF.

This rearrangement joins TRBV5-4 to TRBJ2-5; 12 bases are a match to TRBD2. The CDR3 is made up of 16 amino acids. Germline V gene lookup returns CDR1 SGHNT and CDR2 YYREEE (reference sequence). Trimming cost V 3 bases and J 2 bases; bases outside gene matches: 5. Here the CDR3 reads CASSSRTSGTQETQYF. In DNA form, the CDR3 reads TGTGCCAGCAGCTCCCGGACTAGCGGGACGCAAGAGACCCAGTACTTC.

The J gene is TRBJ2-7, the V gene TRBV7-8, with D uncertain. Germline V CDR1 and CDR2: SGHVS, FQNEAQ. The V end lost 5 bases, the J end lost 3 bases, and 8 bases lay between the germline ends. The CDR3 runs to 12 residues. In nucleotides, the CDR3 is TGTGCCAGCAGCATCTCAGGCTACGAGCAGTACTTC. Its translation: CASSISGYEQYF.

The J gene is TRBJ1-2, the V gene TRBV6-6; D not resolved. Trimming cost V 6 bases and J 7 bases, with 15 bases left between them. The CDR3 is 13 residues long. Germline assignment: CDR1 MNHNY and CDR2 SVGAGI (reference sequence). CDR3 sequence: CASSPDSGGGYTF. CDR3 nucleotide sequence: TGTGCCAGCAGCCCCGACTCAGGTGGTGGCTACACCTTC.

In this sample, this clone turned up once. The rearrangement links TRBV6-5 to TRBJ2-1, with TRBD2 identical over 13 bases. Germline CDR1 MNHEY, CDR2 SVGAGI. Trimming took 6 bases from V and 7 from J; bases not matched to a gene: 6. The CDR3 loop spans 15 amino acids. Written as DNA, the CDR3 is TGTGCCAGCAGCCAGGGACTAGCGGGGAGGAATGAGCAGTTCTTC. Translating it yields CASSQGLAGRNEQFF.

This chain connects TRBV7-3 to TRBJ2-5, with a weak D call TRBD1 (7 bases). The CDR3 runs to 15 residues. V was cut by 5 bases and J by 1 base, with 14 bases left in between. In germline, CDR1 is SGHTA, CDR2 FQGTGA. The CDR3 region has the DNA TGTGCCAGCAGCCGAAGGGGGGACAGCCAAGAGACCCAGTACTTC. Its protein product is CASSRRGDSQETQYF.

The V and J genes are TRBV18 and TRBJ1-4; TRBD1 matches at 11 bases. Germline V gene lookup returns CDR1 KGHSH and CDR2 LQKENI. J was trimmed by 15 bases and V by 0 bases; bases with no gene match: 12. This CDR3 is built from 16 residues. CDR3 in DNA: TGTGCCAGCTCACCACCTACTGGGGACAGGGGGTCCCGGATGTTTTTT. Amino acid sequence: CASSPPTGDRGSRMFF.

DNA for the CDR3: TGTGCCAGCAGCTTAGGCAGGGGAAAGAAGGAGCAGTACTTC. Translating gives CASSLGRGKKEQYF. This rearrangement joins TRBV7-9 to TRBJ2-7; D may be TRBD1 (6 bases). V lost 1 base, J lost 7 bases, and 14 bases lay in between. The V gene's germline CDR1 is SEHNR and CDR2 FQNEAQ (reference sequence). This CDR3 comprises 14 residues. Using reference TRBV7-9 and TRBJ2-7 for the parts outside the CDR3, the full variable domain is DTGVSQNPRHKITKRGQNVTFRCDPISEHNRLYWYRQTLGQGPEFLTYFQNEAQLEKSRLLSDRFSAERPKGSFSTLEIQRTEQGDSAMYLCASSLGRGKKEQYFGPGTRLTVT.

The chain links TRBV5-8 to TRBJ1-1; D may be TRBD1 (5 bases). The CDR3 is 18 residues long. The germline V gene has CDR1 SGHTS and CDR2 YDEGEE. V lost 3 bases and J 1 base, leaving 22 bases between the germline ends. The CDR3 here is CASSSITGTLNKNTEAFF. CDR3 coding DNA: TGTGCCAGCAGCTCTATTACAGGAACCCTAAATAAGAACACTGAAGCTTTCTTT.

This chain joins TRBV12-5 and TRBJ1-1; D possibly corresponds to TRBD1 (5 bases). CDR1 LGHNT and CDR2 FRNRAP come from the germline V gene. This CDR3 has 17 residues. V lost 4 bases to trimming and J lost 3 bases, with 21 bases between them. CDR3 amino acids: CASGYSGAGKMDTEAFF. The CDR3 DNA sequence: TGTGCTAGTGGTTACAGTGGGGCAGGGAAGATGGACACTGAAGCTTTCTTT.